This TCR beta chain is from a study of blood T cell repertoires in COVID-19. Libraries were prepared by immunoSEQ multiplex PCR; TCRdb keeps only in-frame clonotypes and omits some of them. The repertoire includes 300,000 to 450,000 clones, around 87% of them detected once, and about 9.4% sits in the top ten. This TCR derives from a woman under 40 with COVID-19, enrolled during active disease. Input material: peripheral blood.

The CDR3 bases are TGTGCCAGCAGCCAAGATTACTTCACAGATACGCAGTATTTT. This sequence encodes CASSQDYFTDTQYF. The chain couples TRBV4-2 to TRBJ2-3; D remains unclear. Trimming removed 0 bases at V and 2 bases at J, with 6 bases between. Per the germline V gene, CDR1 is LGHNA and CDR2 is YNFKEQ. The CDR3 sequence is 14 residues long.